Listed here are 7 T cell receptor beta chains from one sample, sequenced in a study of T-cell reconstitution after alpha-beta-depleted transplantation in children. Unique molecular identifiers were used in preparing the TCRbeta library. TCRdb redid the calling of the PCR reads with MiXCR, one entry per CDR3 protein. The sample shows approximately 590,000 distinct CDR3 sequences, roughly a tenth of them seen only once. The sequencing used PBMCs from the stem cell graft donor, collected from the stem cell graft. The receptor source for this set is a human donor who donated a stem cell graft to a child with acute myeloid leukemia.

The CDR3 DNA reads as TGTGCCAGCAGTTACGAGATCCGCTATGGCTACACCTTC. This translates into CASSYEIRYGYTF. The chain employs TRBV6-5 and TRBJ1-2; D uncertain. Germline V lookup: CDR1 MNHEY, CDR2 SVGAGI. The length of the CDR3 is 13 residues. V was clipped by 2 bases and J by 4 bases, with 8 bases between them.

This chain links TRBV6-1 with TRBJ2-5, with 7 nucleotides matching TRBD1. This CDR3 comprises 15 residues. V lost 2 bases to trimming and J lost 1 base; unmatched junction nucleotides: 4. From germline, CDR1 is MNHNS and CDR2 SASEGT. The CDR3 loop is CASSEFRTGQETQYF. The CDR3 bases are TGTGCCAGCAGTGAATTTCGGACAGGCCAAGAGACCCAGTACTTC.

This clonotype was observed a handful of times. This chain joins TRBV12-3 or TRBV12-4 and TRBJ1-2, with D hard to call. Between the trimmed V and J ends, which lost 7 bases and 5 bases, there was a span of 8 bases. The length of the CDR3 is 11 residues. The CDR3 loop reads CASTPLYGYTF. The CDR3 region has the DNA TGTGCCAGCACTCCCCTATATGGCTACACCTTC.

This chain connects TRBV7-2 to TRBJ2-7, with D perhaps TRBD1 or TRBD2 (7 bases each). This CDR3 is 16 amino acids long. V dropped 2 bases and J dropped 2 bases, with 16 bases sitting between them. In germline, CDR1 is SGHTA, CDR2 FQGNSA. The CDR3 reads CASSLRGLAATYEQYF. The DNA for the CDR3 is TGTGCCAGCAGCTTAAGGGGGCTAGCGGCCACCTACGAGCAGTACTTC. Filled out from reference TRBV7-2 and TRBJ2-7, the complete variable domain reads GAGVSQSPSNKVTEKGKDVELRCDPISGHTALYWYRQSLGQGLEFLIYFQGNSAPDKSGLPSDRFSAERTGGSVSTLTIQRTQQEDSAVYLCASSLRGLAATYEQYFGPGTRLTVT.

The chain carries TRBV20-1 and TRBJ2-7, with D possibly matching TRBD2 (5 bases). Germline values: CDR1 DFQATT, CDR2 SNEGSKA (reference sequence). The CDR3 covers 14 residues. The V and J ends lost 6 bases and 0 bases respectively, with 15 bases between them. In DNA, the CDR3 is TGCAGTGCCCCCGGGCGAGGGAGCTCCTACGAGCAGTACTTC. Its protein is CSAPGRGSSYEQYF.

This clonotype was counted at least ten times. This chain connects TRBV28 to TRBJ2-7; tentative D call: TRBD2 (6 bases). Trimming removed 7 bases from V and 3 bases from J, with 16 bases in between. Germline CDR1 MDHEN, CDR2 SYDVKM. CDR3 length: 14 amino acids. CDR3 residues: CASMSASASYEQYF. CDR3 nucleotides: TGTGCCAGCATGTCAGCTAGCGCTAGCTACGAGCAGTACTTC.

The V call is TRBV7-9, the J call TRBJ1-4; no firm D call. The ends were cut back, 5 bases at V and 9 bases at J, with 13 bases in the middle. CDR1 and CDR2 from the germline V gene are SEHNR and FQNEAQ (reference sequence). CDR3 length equals 13 residues. The CDR3 bases are TGTGCCAGCAGCAGTATGTTGGGGAAAAAACTGTTTTTT. The encoded protein is CASSSMLGKKLFF.